Following are 31 T cell receptor beta chains from one sample sequenced in a study of cytomegalovirus exposure and HLA in healthy donors (dated by TCRdb to the late 2010s). The library was made by the immunoSEQ multiplex PCR assay. The multiplex PCR relied on a mix of 60 forward primers for TCR Vbeta segments and 13 reverse primers for TCR Jbeta segments. TCRdb stores this immuneACCESS table with in-frame sequences only. Part of the clones is absent; in the studies checked, under half of the shortfall reflects unresolved V genes, and no reason is known for the rest. The sample yields tens of thousands of clones; around four fifths were counted once. The top ten hold about 1.4% of the sample. The specimen was PBMCs. These receptors were taken from a male donor in good health and CMV-seronegative.

The chain employs TRBV9 and TRBJ1-5; 8 nucleotides line up with TRBD1. Germline V gene data show CDR1 as SGDLS and CDR2 as YYNGEE. The CDR3 is made up of 15 amino acids. The J segment lost 10 bases and the V segment lost 2 bases, leaving 11 bases of the junction unmatched. The CDR3 sequence is CASSVDGTGGDPQHF. DNA of the CDR3: TGTGCCAGCAGCGTGGATGGGACAGGAGGCGATCCCCAGCATTTT.

V gene TRBV29-1 combines with J gene TRBJ1-3, with D possibly matching TRBD1 (6 bases). Trimming stripped 0 bases from V and 0 bases from J, with 9 bases between. This CDR3 comprises 15 residues. CDR1 and CDR2 (germline): SQVTM, ANQGSEA. The CDR3 DNA is TGCAGCGTTGAAGAGCAGGGGACCTCTGGAAACACCATATATTTT. Encoded protein: CSVEEQGTSGNTIYF. The full variable domain, completed using reference TRBV29-1 and TRBJ1-3, is SAVISQKPSRDICQRGTSLTIQCQVDSQVTMMFWYRQQPGQSLTLIATANQGSEATYESGFVIDKFPISRPNLTFSTLTVSNMSPEDSSIYLCSVEEQGTSGNTIYFGEGSWLTVV.

The rearrangement uses TRBV6-1 and TRBJ2-5; D call uncertain. CDR1 and CDR2 (germline): MNHNS, SASEGT. Trimming pared 0 bases from V and 1 base from J, leaving 9 bases between. The CDR3 consists of 15 residues. CDR3 DNA sequence: TGTGCCAGCAGTGAAGCGGCCACCCCCCAAGAGACCCAGTACTTC. Translated, it gives CASSEAATPQETQYF.

This clone was seen a handful of times. V is TRBV28 and J is TRBJ2-7, with D maybe TRBD2 (5 bases). Germline-derived CDR1 and CDR2 are MDHEN and SYDVKM. CDR3 length: 12 amino acids. The V and J ends lost 2 bases and 4 bases respectively, with 6 bases between them. The CDR3 here is CASSLEGYEQYF. As DNA, the CDR3 is TGTGCCAGCAGTTTAGAGGGATACGAGCAGTACTTC.

The rearrangement links TRBV6-5 to TRBJ2-5, with no clear D. V lost 5 bases and J 5 bases, leaving 12 bases between the germline ends. Per germline, CDR1 MNHEY and CDR2 SVGAGI. CDR3 size: 13 residues. This CDR3 is CASSQQQRETQYF. The CDR3 DNA reads TGTGCCAGCAGTCAACAGCAACGGGAGACCCAGTACTTC.

This chain links TRBV4-3 with TRBJ1-5, with D possibly being TRBD1 (6 bases). Germline CDR1 and CDR2: LGHNA and YSLEER. The V end lost 3 bases, the J end lost 5 bases, and 8 bases lay between the germline ends. The CDR3 runs 13 residues. This CDR3 is CASSQDSHQPQHF. DNA of the CDR3: TGCGCCAGCAGCCAGGACAGCCATCAGCCCCAGCATTTT.

The count of this clone is one. V and J are TRBV18 and TRBJ1-2; 7 nucleotides match TRBD1. Germline V gives CDR1 KGHSH, CDR2 LQKENI. V gave up 1 base and J gave up 2 bases; unmatched junction bases: 4. The CDR3 covers 15 residues. The CDR3 sequence is CASSPLTGANYGYTF. For the CDR3, the DNA is TGTGCCAGCTCACCACTCACAGGGGCCAACTATGGCTACACCTTC.

V is TRBV6-1 and J is TRBJ1-5; TRBD1 agrees at 8 bases. This CDR3 has 14 amino acids. J lost 6 bases, V lost 3 bases, and 4 bases had no gene match. Germline V CDR1 and CDR2: MNHNS, SASEGT. DNA for the CDR3: TGTGCCAGCAGTGAGGCAGGGGGCAGTCAGCCCCAGCATTTT. This gives the protein CASSEAGGSQPQHF.

V usage is TRBV4-1 and J usage is TRBJ1-2, with 7 bases aligning to TRBD1. Germline V gene data show CDR1 as MGHRA and CDR2 as YSYEKL. This CDR3 is 15 amino acids long. The junction had 14 bases not matched to a gene; V was cut back by 7 bases and J by 6 bases. This CDR3 reads CASTDPTGKPDGYTF. Here the CDR3 DNA reads TGCGCCAGCACCGATCCGACAGGGAAACCCGATGGCTACACCTTC.

The chain has TRBV4-1 and TRBJ2-7, with D maybe TRBD2 (6 bases). CDR3 length: 14 amino acids. Trimming removed 1 base at V and 0 bases at J, with 7 bases between. CDR1 is MGHRA, CDR2 YSYEKL, per germline. The CDR3 sequence: CASSQATSSYEQYF. The CDR3 bases are TGCGCCAGCAGCCAAGCGACTAGCTCCTACGAGCAGTACTTC.

The chain carries TRBV5-1 and TRBJ2-2; TRBD1 agrees at 7 bases. V was pared by 5 bases and J by 5 bases, with 3 bases of the junction left unmatched. The CDR3 covers 13 residues. Germline lookup yields CDR1 SGHRS and CDR2 YFSETQ. CDR3 DNA: TGCGCCAGCAGACTACAGGGGACCGGGGAGCTGTTTTTT. Its translation: CASRLQGTGELFF.

The chain employs TRBV9 and TRBJ1-3; TRBD1 is a possible D gene (5 bases). V shed 1 base and J shed 4 bases, with 15 bases lying between them. This CDR3 is 16 amino acids long. In germline, CDR1 is SGDLS, CDR2 YYNGEE. Here the CDR3 reads CASSVFGGSSGNTIYF. Written as DNA, the CDR3 is TGTGCCAGCAGCGTATTTGGGGGGAGTTCAGGAAACACCATATATTTT. Full variable domain (missing parts from reference TRBV9 and TRBJ1-3): DSGVTQTPKHLITATGQRVTLRCSPRSGDLSVYWYQQSLDQGLQFLIQYYNGEERAKGNILERFSAQQFPDLHSELNLSSLELGDSALYFCASSVFGGSSGNTIYFGEGSWLTVV.

This sequence joins TRBV5-6 and TRBJ2-7, with D possibly being TRBD2 (5 bases). V dropped 4 bases and J dropped 2 bases, with 13 bases sitting between them. CDR3 length: 14 residues. Germline V gene data show CDR1 as SGHDT and CDR2 as YYEEEE. This CDR3 reads CASSPGLLAYEQYF. CDR3 in DNA: TGTGCCAGCAGCCCAGGACTCTTAGCCTACGAGCAGTACTTC.

The CDR3 protein is CASSQARDNYEQYF. CDR3 sequence (DNA): TGTGCCAGCAGCCAAGCTCGGGACAACTACGAGCAGTACTTC. This chain links TRBV4-2 with TRBJ2-7; D is possibly TRBD1 (6 bases). The V end was cut by 1 base, the J end by 3 bases, with 10 bases between. This CDR3 has 14 residues. CDR1 is LGHNA and CDR2 is YNFKEQ in the germline V gene.

This sequence joins TRBV7-2 and TRBJ1-6; 7 bases are shared with TRBD1. The junction had 3 bases not matched to a gene; V was cut back by 1 base and J by 9 bases. The CDR3 extends over 14 amino acids. The germline CDR1 and CDR2 sequences are SGHTA and FQGNSA. CDR3 DNA sequence: TGTGCCAGCAGCTTAGGGACAGGCAGTTCACCCCTCCACTTT. Protein sequence: CASSLGTGSSPLHF.

On this clone: Germline and junction disagree at one end, which may indicate a read error. The rearrangement links TRBV5-1 to TRBJ2-1; D gene uncertain. The CDR3 covers 14 residues. The germline CDR1 and CDR2 sequences are SGHRS and YFSETQ. CDR3 loop: CASSLDSGYNEQLF. The DNA for the CDR3 is TGCGCCAGCAGCTTGGACTCCGGGTACAATGAGCAGCTCTTC.

This rearrangement joins TRBV9 to TRBJ1-6, with TRBD1 as a possible D gene (6 bases). The germline CDR1 and CDR2 sequences are SGDLS and YYNGEE. V gave up 4 bases and J gave up 7 bases, with 15 bases separating them. The CDR3 spans 15 residues. CDR3 residues: CASSWTALLNSPLHF. The DNA for the CDR3 is TGTGCCAGCAGCTGGACAGCCCTCTTGAATTCACCCCTCCACTTT. Full variable domain (remainder filled in from reference TRBV9 and TRBJ1-6): DSGVTQTPKHLITATGQRVTLRCSPRSGDLSVYWYQQSLDQGLQFLIQYYNGEERAKGNILERFSAQQFPDLHSELNLSSLELGDSALYFCASSWTALLNSPLHFGNGTRLTVT.

J is TRBJ1-2 and V is TRBV4-3, with no clear D. V was shortened by 4 bases and J by 10 bases, with 22 bases between the two germline ends. The CDR3 totals 15 residues. CDR1 is LGHNA, CDR2 YSLEER, per germline. The CDR3 bases are TGCGCCAGCAGCCCGGAAAGAGACATGGGAGTTTTCTACACCTTC. Protein: CASSPERDMGVFYTF.

Note on this clone: This specimen includes other DNA sequences encoding the same CDR3. V gene TRBV7-2 combines with J gene TRBJ1-2; tentatively, D is TRBD1 (5 bases). Trimming pared 4 bases from V and 4 bases from J, leaving 13 bases between. There are 14 residues in the CDR3. Per the germline V gene, CDR1 is SGHTA and CDR2 is FQGNSA. The CDR3 loop reads CASSSSGGSYGYTF. The DNA for the CDR3 is TGTGCCAGCAGCTCCTCGGGGGGATCCTATGGCTACACCTTC.

This clone occurred a few times. At one end, the junction sequence differs from germline, possibly due to a read error. The rearrangement joins TRBV5-1 to TRBJ1-2, with D maybe TRBD1 (5 bases). CDR3 length equals 11 residues. Germline CDR1 is SGHRS and CDR2 is YFSETQ. CDR3 DNA sequence: TGCGCCAGCAGCTTAGATCGGACACGCGTCTTC. Translating it yields CASSLDRTRVF. Supplemented by reference TRBV5-1 and TRBJ1-2, the full variable domain reads KAGVTQTPRYLIKTRGQQVTLSCSPISGHRSVSWYQQTPGQGLQFLFEYFSETQRNKGNFPGRFSGRQFSNSRSEMNVSTLELGDSALYLCASSLDRTRVFGSGTRLTVV.

This chain links TRBV7-2 with TRBJ1-1, with 7 bases fitting TRBD1. Trimming took 4 bases from V and 1 from J; bases not matched to a gene: 3. The CDR3 covers 14 residues. The germline CDR1 and CDR2 sequences are SGHTA and FQGNSA. The CDR3 protein is CASSSDRRNTEAFF. The CDR3 DNA reads TGTGCCAGCAGCTCGGACAGGAGGAACACTGAAGCTTTCTTT. Together with reference TRBV7-2 and TRBJ1-1, the CDR3 gives the full variable domain: GAGVSQSPSNKVTEKGKDVELRCDPISGHTALYWYRQSLGQGLEFLIYFQGNSAPDKSGLPSDRFSAERTGGSVSTLTIQRTQQEDSAVYLCASSSDRRNTEAFFGQGTRLTVV.

The chain joins TRBV11-3 to TRBJ2-1; D is possibly TRBD1 (6 bases). Trimming left V 6 bases short and J 6 bases short, with 12 bases between. The CDR3 covers 13 residues. Germline assignment: CDR1 SGHNT and CDR2 YENEEA. CDR3 DNA: TGTGCCAGCAGTGGGGACACGGGCAATGAGCAGTTCTTC. Its protein is CASSGDTGNEQFF.

CDR3 DNA: TGTGTCACAGGGGTCCGGCTAGCGGGAGACAATGAGCAGTTCTTC. This sequence encodes CVTGVRLAGDNEQFF. The chain recombines TRBV27 with TRBJ2-1; 10 bases fit TRBD2. Germline-derived CDR1 and CDR2 are MNHEY and SMNVEV (reference sequence). CDR3 size: 15 residues.

The chain has TRBV7-2 and TRBJ1-3; D is unresolved. V was shortened by 1 base and J by 2 bases, with 12 bases between the two germline ends. Looked up from germline, CDR1 is SGHTA and CDR2 is FQGNSA. This CDR3 has 16 amino acids. The DNA for the CDR3 is TGTGCCAGCAGCTTAGGGAGCGTTCAGACTGGAAACACCATATATTTT. It translates to CASSLGSVQTGNTIYF. The full variable domain, completed using reference TRBV7-2 and TRBJ1-3, is GAGVSQSPSNKVTEKGKDVELRCDPISGHTALYWYRQSLGQGLEFLIYFQGNSAPDKSGLPSDRFSAERTGGSVSTLTIQRTQQEDSAVYLCASSLGSVQTGNTIYFGEGSWLTVV.

The V gene is TRBV30, the J gene TRBJ1-6, with TRBD1 as a possible D gene (5 bases). Germline V gene sequence: CDR1 GTSNPN, CDR2 SVGIG (reference sequence). Trimming shortened V by 5 bases and J by 7 bases, and 9 bases separated the two germline ends. The CDR3 totals 12 residues. CDR3 sequence reads: CAWAEGNSPLHF. CDR3 DNA sequence: TGTGCCTGGGCGGAGGGGAATTCACCCCTCCACTTT.

The genes are TRBV10-2 and TRBJ2-4; TRBD2 matches 7 bases. This CDR3 region has 15 residues. Trimming took 3 bases from V and 3 from J; bases not matched to a gene: 5. Germline assignment: CDR1 WSHSY and CDR2 SAAADI. CDR3 amino acids: CASSDPSGVKNIQYF. CDR3 DNA sequence: TGCGCCAGCAGTGACCCGAGCGGGGTCAAAAACATTCAGTACTTC.

The rearrangement links TRBV5-1 to TRBJ2-5; no reliable D call. The CDR3 has 11 residues. V lost 0 bases and J lost 7, with 4 bases in between. The germline V gene encodes CDR1 SGHRS and CDR2 YFSETQ. The DNA for the CDR3 is TGCGCCAGCAGCTTGGGGAGGACCCAGTACTTC. Its protein product is CASSLGRTQYF.

By its share, this clone is medium-sized. The V gene is TRBV6-1, the J gene TRBJ1-2, with TRBD1 as a possible D gene (6 bases). V lost 4 bases to trimming and J lost 7 bases, with 13 bases between them. Per the germline V gene, CDR1 is MNHNS and CDR2 is SASEGT. CDR3 length equals 13 residues. This CDR3 reads CASSVGGSSGYTF. The DNA of the CDR3 is TGTGCCAGCAGTGTAGGGGGTTCGAGTGGCTACACCTTC.

In this sample, this clone turned up a few times. The chain is built from TRBV30 and TRBJ1-2, with 7 bases fitting TRBD1. Germline V gene lookup returns CDR1 GTSNPN and CDR2 SVGIG (reference sequence). The CDR3 length is 15 residues. Trimming took 1 base from V and 4 from J; bases not matched to a gene: 9. CDR3 nucleotide sequence: TGTGCCTGGAGTGACTCACAGGGGTACGTCTATGGCTACACCTTC. This codes for CAWSDSQGYVYGYTF.

The chain combines TRBV6-5 with TRBJ2-5, with D perhaps TRBD1 (5 bases). The DNA end favors TRBJ2-7, so the J call may be wrong. The CDR3 runs to 15 residues. The V gene's germline CDR1 is MNHEY and CDR2 SVGAGI. CDR3 coding DNA: TGTGCCACCAGACTTAATGGGGCCGACTCCTACGAGCAGTACTTC. This gives the protein CATRLNGADSYEQYF.

This clone appeared once. V usage is TRBV7-3 and J usage is TRBJ1-2, with 8 bases fitting TRBD1. This CDR3 has 12 residues. The junction had 8 bases not matched to a gene; V was cut back by 5 bases and J by 12 bases. Looked up from germline, CDR1 is SGHTA and CDR2 is FQGTGA. CDR3 protein: CASSDQTGVNTF. The CDR3 nucleotides are TGTGCCAGCAGCGATCAGACAGGGGTCAACACCTTC. Supplemented by reference TRBV7-3 and TRBJ1-2, the full variable domain reads GAGVSQTPSNKVTEKGKYVELRCDPISGHTALYWYRQSLGQGPEFLIYFQGTGAADDSGLPNDRFFAVRPEGSVSTLKIQRTERGDSAVYLCASSDQTGVNTFGSGTRLTVV.